The 27 T cell receptor beta chains in this list originate from one sample, sequenced in a study of T cells in Graves' hyperthyroidism and ophthalmopathy. The investigators amplified TCR beta CDR3 regions from RNA transcripts. First-round RT-PCR of the TCR CDR3 relied on the HTBI primer set. TCRdb called the multiplex PCR reads again in MiXCR, with one record for every CDR3 protein. The sample includes hundreds of thousands of distinct CDR3 sequences, over 15% of them seen just once. Sample: blood. These receptors were taken from a woman in her sixties with Graves' ophthalmopathy.

This clonotype was seen ten or more times. The gene calls are TRBV6-2 or TRBV6-3 and TRBJ2-6; D remains unclear. The germline V and J ends were trimmed by 6 bases and 2 bases, with 2 bases remaining between them. The length of the CDR3 is 12 residues. Germline CDR1 is MNHEY and CDR2 is SVGEGT. CDR3 bases: TGTGCCAGCAGGGCTGGGGCCAACGTCCTGACTTTC. This codes for CASRAGANVLTF.

This clonotype was observed a handful of times. The chain has TRBV6-6 and TRBJ1-2; D is unclear. The V gene lost 2 bases and the J gene lost 2 bases, with 21 bases spanning the gap. Germline values: CDR1 MNHNY, CDR2 SVGAGI (reference sequence). The CDR3 runs to 18 residues. The CDR3 nucleotides are TGTGCCAGCAGTTACCCCCCTATGGAAGGGTTCGAAAACTATGGCTACACCTTC. This encodes CASSYPPMEGFENYGYTF.

This clonotype was seen ten or more times. The chain links TRBV5-1 to TRBJ2-3, with a weak D call TRBD1 (6 bases). The CDR3 totals 15 residues. Germline CDR1 is SGHRS and CDR2 is YFSETQ. Trimming removed 2 bases at V and 3 bases at J, with 13 bases between. CDR3 residues: CASSFGQGLTDTQYF. The CDR3 coding sequence is TGCGCCAGCAGCTTTGGCCAGGGGTTGACAGATACGCAGTATTTT.

This clonotype was observed many times. The chain recombines TRBV10-1 with TRBJ2-3; D is unclear. Germline V gene sequence: CDR1 WNHNN, CDR2 SYGVQD (reference sequence). Deletions cut 2 bases from V and 3 bases from J, with 18 bases between. The CDR3 covers 17 residues. The CDR3 coding sequence is TGCGCCAGCAGTGAGCAACGGTGGTGGGCACCGACAGATACGCAGTATTTT. Residues: CASSEQRWWAPTDTQYF.

This clonotype has at least ten counts. CDR3 nucleotides: TGTGCCACCAGTGATTCTCCCTCCGGGTCACATGGCTACACCTTC. The encoded protein is CATSDSPSGSHGYTF. The chain is built from TRBV24-1 and TRBJ1-2, with no clear D. Germline V gene sequence: CDR1 KGHDR, CDR2 SFDVKD. This CDR3 is built from 15 residues. The V gene lost 2 bases and the J gene lost 6 bases, with 15 bases spanning the gap.

This clonotype was recorded a few times. This chain links TRBV4-3 with TRBJ2-1; D is perhaps TRBD2 (6 bases). V gave up 4 bases and J gave up 0 bases, with 13 bases separating them. Germline loops: CDR1 LGHNA, CDR2 YSLEER. This CDR3 has 16 amino acids. DNA for the CDR3: TGCGCCAGCAGCCCTATAGCGGAGAGCTCCTACAATGAGCAGTTCTTC. Amino acid sequence: CASSPIAESSYNEQFF.

This clonotype occurred a few times. The gene calls are TRBV6-1 and TRBJ1-2; D gene ambiguous. V lost 8 bases to trimming and J lost 2 bases, with 15 bases between them. The CDR3 is 14 amino acids. CDR1 is MNHNS, CDR2 SASEGT, per germline. The chain's CDR3 is CASGEAGKNYGYTF. As DNA, the CDR3 is TGTGCCAGCGGGGAGGCAGGAAAAAACTATGGCTACACCTTC.

This clonotype was seen ten or more times. The chain has TRBV4-2 and TRBJ2-5; TRBD1 agrees at 8 bases. In germline, CDR1 is LGHNA, CDR2 YNFKEQ. V was pared by 0 bases and J by 5 bases, with 5 bases of the junction left unmatched. The CDR3 loop spans 15 amino acids. This CDR3 reads CASSQDGQGAETQYF. The DNA for the CDR3 is TGTGCCAGCAGCCAAGATGGGCAGGGGGCTGAGACCCAGTACTTC.

This clonotype showed up just a few times. The chain couples TRBV20-1 to TRBJ1-6; 10 bases are a match to TRBD1. From germline, CDR1 is DFQATT and CDR2 SNEGSKA (reference sequence). J was trimmed by 10 bases and V by 5 bases; bases with no gene match: 14. The length of the CDR3 is 16 residues. The CDR3, as DNA: TGCAGTGCTGGAAGGGGGACAGGGGATCTAGGGTCACCCCTCCACTTT. It encodes CSAGRGTGDLGSPLHF.

This clonotype came up a few times. The rearrangement links TRBV10-3 to TRBJ1-5, with TRBD1 matching 12 bases. CDR1 is ENHRY, CDR2 SYGVKD, per germline. V was clipped by 5 bases and J by 7 bases; unmatched bases: 9. The CDR3 is 16 residues long. The CDR3 here is CAISTTGTGGRQPQHF. The CDR3 region has the DNA TGTGCCATCAGTACTACCGGGACAGGGGGCCGACAGCCCCAGCATTTT.

V and J are TRBV19 and TRBJ1-5; D unresolved. This CDR3 comprises 15 residues. Germline V CDR1 and CDR2: LNHDA, SQIVND (reference sequence). Trimming removed 5 bases at V and 0 bases at J, with 11 bases between. CDR3 nucleotides: TGTGCCAGTAGTGTGCGACTGTATAGCAATCAGCCCCAGCATTTT. It is translated as CASSVRLYSNQPQHF.

Remarks on this clonotype: A read error is possible here, since a much larger clone lies one base away. The rearrangement uses TRBV6-1 and TRBJ2-3; D remains ambiguous. Looked up from germline, CDR1 is MNHNS and CDR2 is SASEGT. This CDR3 has 14 residues. The ends were cut back, 8 bases at V and 7 bases at J, with 19 bases in the middle. The CDR3 DNA sequence: TGTGCCAGCCGTACGGGCAGGTTCGCAAATACGCAGTATTTT. This encodes CASRTGRFANTQYF.

This clonotype was recorded many times. The chain carries TRBV28 and TRBJ2-5; no firm D call. With 4 bases removed from V and 2 bases from J, the gap between germline ends came to 2 bases. Germline CDR1 reads MDHEN; CDR2 reads SYDVKM. The CDR3 contains 11 residues. The CDR3 spells CASSYQETQYF. Written as DNA, the CDR3 is TGTGCCAGCAGTTATCAAGAGACCCAGTACTTC.

This clonotype occurred many times. The rearrangement uses TRBV12-3 or TRBV12-4 and TRBJ1-1; the match to TRBD1 covers 8 bases. V lost 5 bases to trimming and J lost 0 bases; unmatched junction nucleotides: 5. The CDR3 extends over 15 amino acids. The CDR3 nucleotides read TGTGCCAGCAGTCTCGGACAGGGCTTGAACACTGAAGCTTTCTTT. Its protein is CASSLGQGLNTEAFF.

Concerning this clonotype: An end of the junction does not agree with germline; a read error may underlie this. DNA for the CDR3: TGCGCCAGCAGCCAAGGGCAGGTGAACACTGCAGCTTTCTTT. This encodes CASSQGQVNTAAFF. The chain recombines TRBV4-3 with TRBJ1-1; D unresolved. The V gene's germline CDR1 is LGHNA and CDR2 YSLEER. The CDR3 runs to 14 residues.

The chain combines TRBV28 with TRBJ2-7; 10 bases are shared with TRBD1. Germline loops: CDR1 MDHEN, CDR2 SYDVKM. This CDR3 spans 17 amino acids. Trimming took 8 bases from V and 0 from J; bases not matched to a gene: 13. CDR3 sequence reads: CASSPWDDRGPSYEQYF. In DNA, the CDR3 is TGTGCCAGCTCACCCTGGGACGACAGGGGGCCCTCCTACGAGCAGTACTTC.

This clonotype was found many times. V and J are TRBV15 and TRBJ1-2; possible D gene TRBD1, 5 bases. Between the trimmed V and J ends, which lost 1 base and 8 bases, there was a span of 17 bases. There are 15 residues in the CDR3. Germline assignment: CDR1 LNHNV and CDR2 YYDKDF (reference sequence). The DNA for the CDR3 is TGTGCCACCAGCAGAGCCCGAGCCGGGGGAGGGGGCTACACCTTC. Translating gives CATSRARAGGGGYTF.

At least ten counts were recorded for this clonotype. V gene TRBV5-5 combines with J gene TRBJ2-1; D is tentatively TRBD1 or TRBD2 (5 bases each). The CDR3 totals 13 residues. V gave up 2 bases and J gave up 14 bases, with 17 bases separating them. CDR1 is SGHKS and CDR2 is YYEKEE in the germline V gene (reference sequence). The CDR3 DNA sequence: TGTGCCAGCAGCTTATCATCTCGGGGCAGGGAGTTCTTC. Its protein is CASSLSSRGREFF.

In this sample, this clonotype turned up a few times. The rearrangement links TRBV6-5 to TRBJ2-6; no clear D. The CDR3 is 17 residues long. Trimming took off 2 bases at V and 0 bases at J, with 11 bases between the two ends. Germline lookup yields CDR1 MNHEY and CDR2 SVGAGI. As DNA, the CDR3 is TGTGCCAGCAGTTACAATCCAGTCTCCTCTGGGGCCAACGTCCTGACTTTC. Protein product: CASSYNPVSSGANVLTF.

The V and J genes are TRBV12-3 or TRBV12-4 and TRBJ2-7; D is undetermined. The CDR3 extends over 15 amino acids. The V end was cut by 2 bases, the J end by 0 bases, with 11 bases between. For the CDR3, the DNA is TGTGCCAGCAGTTTACGACGTAGGAGCTCCTACGAGCAGTACTTC. Translated, it gives CASSLRRRSSYEQYF.

This clonotype occurred many times. The chain recombines TRBV5-1 with TRBJ1-2; 11 nucleotides match TRBD1. V shed 4 bases, J shed 7 bases, and the junction held 6 bases outside the gene matches. The length of the CDR3 is 14 residues. Germline CDR1 reads SGHRS; CDR2 reads YFSETQ. The CDR3 loop is CASSQGQGALGYTF. The DNA for the CDR3 is TGCGCCAGCAGCCAAGGACAGGGGGCGCTTGGCTACACCTTC.

This clonotype was counted at least ten times. This sequence joins TRBV28 and TRBJ2-1; D is ambiguous. Trimming shortened V by 5 bases and J by 3 bases, and 5 bases separated the two germline ends. Germline CDR1 is MDHEN and CDR2 is SYDVKM. The CDR3 loop spans 12 amino acids. The CDR3 DNA is TGTGCCAGCAGTAAGGACTACAATGAGCAGTTCTTC. Encoded protein: CASSKDYNEQFF. Using reference TRBV28 and TRBJ2-1 for the parts outside the CDR3, the full variable domain is DVKVTQSSRYLVKRTGEKVFLECVQDMDHENMFWYRQDPGLGLRLIYFSYDVKMKEKGDIPEGYSVSREKKERFSLILESASTNQTSMYLCASSKDYNEQFFGPGTRLTVL.

Many counts were recorded for this clonotype. The chain uses TRBV28 and TRBJ1-1; 8 bases align to TRBD1. Trimming cost V 6 bases and J 5 bases; bases outside gene matches: 14. CDR1 and CDR2 (germline): MDHEN, SYDVKM. This CDR3 spans 16 amino acids. In DNA form, the CDR3 reads TGTGCCAGCAGGGCAGGGGGCGTCGGATCAACAACTGAAGCTTTCTTT. It translates to CASRAGGVGSTTEAFF.

The chain uses TRBV5-6 and TRBJ2-7; tentatively, D is TRBD2 (6 bases). CDR1 and CDR2 (germline): SGHDT, YYEEEE. The CDR3 has 12 residues. V was shortened by 1 base and J by 6 bases, with 8 bases between the two germline ends. CDR3 coding DNA: TGTGCCAGCAGCTTGATGGGGGGCGAGCAGTACTTC. This sequence encodes CASSLMGGEQYF. The whole variable domain, filled in from reference TRBV5-6 and TRBJ2-7, reads DAGVTQSPTHLIKTRGQQVTLRCSPKSGHDTVSWYQQALGQGPQFIFQYYEEEERQRGNFPDRFSGHQFPNYSSELNVNALLLGDSALYLCASSLMGGEQYFGPGTRLTVT.

A note on this clonotype: One junction end does not reproduce the germline sequence, and a read error may be involved. The V call is TRBV12-3 or TRBV12-4, the J call TRBJ1-2; D remains ambiguous. The length of the CDR3 is 15 residues. The CDR3 DNA is TGTGCCAGCAGTTTACGGGCAGGAGCTAAATATGGCTACACCTTC. Protein: CASSLRAGAKYGYTF.

V and J are TRBV9 and TRBJ2-3; 10 bases align to TRBD2. CDR1 SGDLS and CDR2 YYNGEE come from the germline V gene. With 0 bases clipped from V and 4 bases from J, the junction kept 2 bases outside the gene matches. CDR3 size: 15 residues. CDR3 DNA sequence: TGTGCCAGCAGCGTAGAGCTAGCGGGGGCAGATACGCAGTATTTT. Its protein product is CASSVELAGADTQYF. Full variable domain (missing parts from reference TRBV9 and TRBJ2-3): DSGVTQTPKHLITATGQRVTLRCSPRSGDLSVYWYQQSLDQGLQFLIQYYNGEERAKGNILERFSAQQFPDLHSELNLSSLELGDSALYFCASSVELAGADTQYFGPGTRLTVL.

This clonotype was observed many times. The chain has TRBV30 and TRBJ2-7, with 7 bases fitting TRBD1. Looked up from germline, CDR1 is GTSNPN and CDR2 is SVGIG (reference sequence). The CDR3 covers 15 residues. The junction had 9 bases not matched to a gene; V was cut back by 1 base and J by 3 bases. CDR3 coding DNA: TGTGCCTGGAGTGCCCCTCAACAGGGGAGCTACGAGCAGTACTTC. Amino acids: CAWSAPQQGSYEQYF.